This T cell receptor beta chain was retrieved from a study of vaccination and CD4 T cells after COVID-19. Study in general: The stimulus for the cells was overlapping spike peptides derived from SARS-CoV-2, HCoV-NL63, HCoV-OC43 and HCoV-229E.

The Oncomine TCR Beta short-read assay was what sequenced the DNA obtained from cultured CD4+ T cells. Using the QIAamp micro DNA kit, genomic DNA was extracted from the CD4+ T cells that had been cultured. TCRdb re-derived calls from the PCR reads in MiXCR, one entry per CDR3 protein. Of some 10,000 distinct CDR3 sequences listed, 25% to 30% are singletons. Treatment in this sample: roughly 10-day PBMC culture with coronavirus spike peptide pools or control peptides (ViraFEST assay). Gathered ahead of the COVID-19 pandemic (2011-2018) were the CD4+ T cells of the unexposed donor. The sample holds a few counts of this clonotype. The antigen remains unidentified. This clonotype was sampled from a human donor in good health. The source material was CD4+ T cells from blood, cultured in vitro.

CDR3 nucleotide sequence: TGTGCCAGCACGCGGGCGGGAGGGAGGATAGAGACCCAGTACTTC. Amino acids: CASTRAGGRIETQYF. V is TRBV6-1 and J is TRBJ2-5; TRBD2 matches 9 bases. The V gene end was trimmed by 7 bases and the J gene end by 4 bases; junction bases not matched to a gene: 10. The CDR3 totals 15 residues. Germline loops: CDR1 MNHNS, CDR2 SASEGT.